One T cell receptor beta chain is described in this entry. The antigen is unknown. This entry is derived from a study of Ad26.COV2.S vaccination and SARS-CoV-2 variants. Produced via immunoSEQ multiplex PCR; TCRdb's table is partial and in-frame only. The sample contains approximately 480,000 clones, 70% to 90% of which appear only once. Study-wide points: Spike-specific CD8+ and CD4+ T cell responses reportedly showed substantial breadth after vaccination.

Trimming took 5 bases from V and 7 from J; bases not matched to a gene: 4. CDR1 and CDR2 (germline): MDHEN, SYDVKM. This CDR3 is 15 amino acids long. This sample's treatment: roughly 18 received Ad26.COV2.S at low or high dose, single or two shots; a few received placebo; per-sample allocation not given. Day 63 after the first injection of vaccine or placebo was the sampling time. The TCR comes from a person between 18 and 59 years old who received the Ad26.COV2.S COVID-19 vaccine or a placebo. The rearrangement joins TRBV28 to TRBJ2-2; 13 bases are a match to TRBD2. The sample in question was peripheral blood, obtained in a trial of Ad26.COV2.S vaccine versus placebo. The CDR3 is CASSPLAGGNGELFF. The CDR3 DNA follows: TGTGCCAGCAGTCCACTAGCGGGAGGGAACGGGGAGCTGTTTTTT.